A single sample is the source of the 26 T cell receptor beta chains below, sequenced in a study of tumor-infiltrating lymphocytes in primary liver carcinoma. Co-extraction of both nucleic acids (RNA and DNA) used roughly 19-33 mg of unsorted bulk tissue. From 500 ng total RNA, TCR beta cDNA was generated with a primer in the constant region. Researchers made the TCR beta libraries by running three nested multiplex PCR rounds with slightly modified ARM-PCR. A C-beta reverse primer was combined with TRBV1-TRBV30 forward primers in the first two PCR rounds, and each round had 10 cycles. TCRdb independently ran MiXCR on the multiplex PCR reads; one entry per CDR3 protein. The data hold fewer than 110,000 distinct CDR3 sequences, with approximately 70% observed a single time. The sequenced sample consisted of liver tumor tissue from sampling region 2. Sample subset: tumor region T2, inferior pole. These TCRs come from a woman aged 55 to 70 with primary liver carcinoma and hepatitis B virus infection.

CDR3 sequence: CSDSGTSGRGYEQFF. The CDR3 bases are TGCAGCGACAGTGGGACTAGCGGGAGGGGGTATGAGCAGTTCTTC. The J gene is TRBJ2-1, the V gene TRBV29-1, with 16 bases identical to TRBD2. The CDR3 length is 15 residues. The ends lost 7 bases at V and 8 bases at J; junction bases unmatched: 8. In germline, CDR1 is SQVTM, CDR2 ANQGSEA.

Of note for this clonotype: One end of the junction does not line up with germline, which may come from a read error. The DNA for the CDR3 is TGTGCCGGTAGTAGCCTAAGGACTAGCGGCTACAATGAGCAGTTCTTC. Translation: CAGSSLRTSGYNEQFF. The J gene is TRBJ2-1, the V gene TRBV19, with 10 bases matching TRBD2. This CDR3 is built from 16 residues. CDR1 LNHDA and CDR2 SQIVND come from the germline V gene (reference sequence).

A word on this clonotype: In this CDR3 the conserved last residue, phenylalanine or tryptophan, is missing, so a read error is likely. V usage is TRBV11-2 and J usage is TRBJ2-7; a possible D gene is TRBD2 (6 bases). The CDR3 sequence is 14 residues long. Per germline, CDR1 SGHAT and CDR2 FQNNGV. CDR3 in amino acids: CASSPSGGSYEQYI. The CDR3 DNA follows: TGTGCTAGCAGCCCTTCCGGGGGCTCCTACGAGCAGTACATC.

This clonotype has a count of ten or more. The rearrangement joins TRBV6-2 or TRBV6-3 to TRBJ1-2, with 7 nucleotides matching TRBD1. In germline, CDR1 is MNHEY, CDR2 SVGEGT. CDR3 size: 15 residues. V lost 0 bases, J lost 4 bases, and 5 bases stayed unmatched. The CDR3 is CASSYSGTAFYGYTF. The CDR3 region has the DNA TGTGCCAGCAGTTACTCGGGGACAGCTTTCTATGGCTACACCTTC.

Comment on this clonotype: A read error may account for a junction end that differs from germline. CDR3 amino acids: CVSSQRQLNERFF. CDR3 nucleotides: TGTGTCAGCAGCCAACGACAGCTGAATGAACGGTTCTTC. The chain couples TRBV14 to TRBJ2-1, with D tentatively TRBD1 (5 bases). Germline V gene data show CDR1 as SGHDN and CDR2 as FVKESK. CDR3 length equals 13 residues.

A word on this clonotype: A junction boundary mismatches the germline segment, possibly from a read error. The J gene is TRBJ1-5, the V gene TRBV12-3 or TRBV12-4; unclear D gene. The CDR3 sequence is 15 residues long. CDR3 in amino acids: CVSSPHQGRGQPQHF. CDR3 sequence (DNA): TGTGTCAGCAGTCCCCACCAAGGGCGGGGTCAGCCCCAGCATTTT.

Regarding this clonotype: The junction and the germline gene differ at one end; a read error may be behind it. DNA of the CDR3: TGCAGTGATAGAATTAACGCTGAGCAGTTCTTC. As protein: CSDRINAEQFF. The chain couples TRBV20-1 to TRBJ2-1; D unresolved. Germline CDR1 and CDR2: DFQATT and SNEGSKA (reference sequence). CDR3 length: 11 residues.

About this clonotype itself: This could be a read error, since a much larger clone is one nucleotide away. This chain joins TRBV5-5 and TRBJ2-3; D gene uncertain. Per germline, CDR1 SGHKS and CDR2 YYEKEE (reference sequence). CDR3 length equals 14 residues. This chain's CDR3 is CASSLGQLTYTQYF. DNA for the CDR3: TGTGCCAGCAGCTTGGGACAACTCACATATACGCAGTATTTT. The full variable domain, with the rest looked up from reference TRBV5-5 and TRBJ2-3, is DAGVTQSPTHLIKTRGQQVTLRCSPISGHKSVSWYQQVLGQGPQFIFQYYEKEERGRGNFPDRFSARQFPNYSSELNVNALLLGDSALYLCASSLGQLTYTQYFGPGTRLTVL.

J is TRBJ2-1 and V is TRBV11-2, with a weak D call TRBD2 (6 bases). The V gene's germline CDR1 is SGHAT and CDR2 FQNNGV. Trimming removed 11 bases from V and 15 bases from J, with 20 bases in between. This CDR3 is 11 amino acids long. The CDR3 reads CAGNTGLRVFF. The CDR3 nucleotides are TGTGCCGGCAACACGGGACTTCGGGTGTTCTTC.

This clonotype was picked up many times. The J gene is TRBJ2-3, the V gene TRBV10-3; 8 bases fit TRBD1. Trimming took 2 bases from V and 7 from J; bases not matched to a gene: 2. This CDR3 comprises 13 residues. The V gene's germline CDR1 is ENHRY and CDR2 SYGVKD. The CDR3 nucleotides are TGTGCCATCAGTGAGGGACAGGGTCATACGCAGTATTTT. Protein: CAISEGQGHTQYF.

The chain employs TRBV29-1 and TRBJ1-5; D is uncertain. V was shortened by 3 bases and J by 15 bases, with 21 bases between the two germline ends. The length of the CDR3 is 13 residues. Germline values: CDR1 SQVTM, CDR2 ANQGSEA. The CDR3 DNA is TGCAGCGTTGAGTGTGCCTCCCGCCAGCCCATGCATTTT. This encodes CSVECASRQPMHF.

Turning to this clonotype: One end of the junction does not line up with germline, which may come from a read error. The chain joins TRBV29-1 to TRBJ2-2; perhaps D is TRBD1 or TRBD2 (5 bases each). Germline CDR1 is SQVTM and CDR2 is ANQGSEA. The CDR3 is 13 amino acids. DNA for the CDR3: TGCAGTGTCACGGGGCACTCGGGTGGGGAGATGTTTTTT. It specifies CSVTGHSGGEMFF.

The genes are TRBV7-2 and TRBJ2-3; D might be TRBD2 (5 bases). The V end was cut by 1 base, the J end by 1 base, with 12 bases between. Per the germline V gene, CDR1 is SGHTA and CDR2 is FQGNSA. The CDR3 totals 16 residues. This chain's CDR3 is CASSLGEPGGTDTQYF. CDR3 coding DNA: TGTGCCAGCAGCTTAGGAGAGCCCGGGGGCACAGATACGCAGTATTTT.

At least ten counts were recorded for this clonotype. The chain employs TRBV29-1 and TRBJ2-3; no reliable D call. The CDR3 is 16 residues long. CDR1 is SQVTM and CDR2 is ANQGSEA in the germline V gene. Trimming stripped 4 bases from V and 2 bases from J, with 19 bases between. The DNA of the CDR3 is TGCAGCGTTGGTATAGTCCCTCTCGTAAACACAGATACGCAGTATTTT. It codes for CSVGIVPLVNTDTQYF.

V is TRBV6-5 and J is TRBJ2-3, with a possible D match to TRBD2 (5 bases). This CDR3 comprises 14 residues. Trimming stripped 9 bases from V and 11 bases from J, with 24 bases between. CDR1 MNHEY and CDR2 SVGAGI come from the germline V gene. For the CDR3, the DNA is TGTGCCAGTAGTCCTAGCTCTCGTGACGGTATGCAGTATTTT. Amino acid sequence: CASSPSSRDGMQYF.

This clonotype was seen ten or more times. The V gene is TRBV5-1, the J gene TRBJ2-1; tentatively, D is TRBD1 (5 bases). The germline V and J ends were trimmed by 3 bases and 8 bases, with 18 bases remaining between them. Germline lookup yields CDR1 SGHRS and CDR2 YFSETQ. The CDR3 loop spans 15 amino acids. The CDR3 loop reads CASSSRQRYIHEQFF. CDR3 bases: TGCGCCAGCAGCTCTAGACAGAGATACATCCATGAGCAGTTCTTC.

Ten or more counts support this clonotype. This sequence joins TRBV4-1 and TRBJ2-1, with 12 bases identical to TRBD2. The CDR3 totals 15 residues. V trimming: 1 base; J trimming: 6 bases; junction bases outside the gene matches: 1. Germline V lookup: CDR1 MGHRA, CDR2 YSYEKL. The CDR3 bases are TGCGCCAGCAGCCAAGGGACTAGCGGGACCAATGAGCAGTTCTTC. This encodes CASSQGTSGTNEQFF.

This clonotype was detected once. One end of the junction varies from germline; a read error may be responsible. The V and J genes are TRBV11-3 and TRBJ2-1; tentatively, D is TRBD2 (5 bases). CDR1 and CDR2 (germline): SGHNT, YENEEA. The CDR3 has 15 amino acids. The CDR3 protein is CAGSPRGSWNNEQLF. The CDR3 DNA sequence: TGTGCCGGCAGCCCTCGGGGTAGCTGGAACAATGAGCAGCTCTTC.

This clonotype is medium-sized (0.01 to 0.1%). The gene calls are TRBV11-2 and TRBJ2-2; 9 bases are shared with TRBD1. The germline gives CDR1 SGHAT, CDR2 FQNNGV. The CDR3 is 15 residues long. J lost 6 bases, V lost 4 bases, and 6 bases had no gene match. CDR3 residues: CASSSSTGGAGELFF. The CDR3 nucleotides read TGTGCCAGCAGCTCCTCGACAGGGGGGGCCGGGGAGCTGTTTTTT.

This clonotype came up many times. V gene TRBV5-5 combines with J gene TRBJ2-2; no reliable D call. The germline gives CDR1 SGHKS, CDR2 YYEKEE (reference sequence). The V and J ends lost 6 bases and 4 bases respectively, with 19 bases between them. The CDR3 covers 16 residues. The CDR3 is CASTKAGATPTGELFF. As DNA, the CDR3 is TGTGCCAGCACCAAGGCCGGCGCGACACCCACCGGGGAGCTGTTTTTT.

Remarks on this clonotype: One end of the junction does not line up with germline, which may come from a read error. The chain employs TRBV7-6 and TRBJ1-1; TRBD1 matches 8 bases. The CDR3 consists of 14 residues. Germline loops: CDR1 SGHVS, CDR2 FNYEAQ. CDR3 in DNA: TGTGCCAGCAGCTTAGCTCAGGGGGCCACTGAAGTTTTCTTT. This translates into CASSLAQGATEVFF.

This clonotype appeared once. The rearrangement links TRBV6-1 to TRBJ2-7; possible D gene TRBD2, 5 bases. The length of the CDR3 is 14 residues. Trimming shortened V by 3 bases and J by 3 bases, and 12 bases separated the two germline ends. Germline assignment: CDR1 MNHNS and CDR2 SASEGT. The CDR3 sequence is CASSDYGGGYEQYF. CDR3 bases: TGTGCCAGCAGTGACTATGGAGGAGGCTACGAGCAGTACTTC.

This clonotype is a singleton in its sample. V and J are TRBV6-5 and TRBJ1-2; D perhaps matches TRBD1 (5 bases). The germline CDR1 and CDR2 sequences are MNHEY and SVGAGI. The germline V and J ends were trimmed by 4 bases and 10 bases, with 19 bases remaining between them. CDR3 length equals 14 residues. The CDR3 region has the DNA TGTGCCAGCAGTTTCCCCGGCAGGGTAGGTGACTACACCTTC. Protein: CASSFPGRVGDYTF.

In this sample, this clonotype turned up many times. The chain combines TRBV2 with TRBJ2-7, with 14 bases that match TRBD2. Trimming removed 10 bases from V and 9 bases from J; junction bases left unmatched: 8. Germline loops: CDR1 SNHLY, CDR2 FYNNEI. This CDR3 is built from 13 residues. The CDR3 bases are TGTGCCACTCAGACTAGCGGGAGGGCCGTGCAGTACTTC. Encoded protein: CATQTSGRAVQYF.

This clonotype has just a few counts. This sequence joins TRBV5-6 and TRBJ1-3; 8 nucleotides line up with TRBD1. CDR3 length: 17 amino acids. Per germline, CDR1 SGHDT and CDR2 YYEEEE. Germline trimming cut 3 bases from V and 8 bases from J; bases unmatched to any gene: 16. The CDR3 here is CASSSVIPPGGADTIYF. The CDR3 DNA reads TGTGCCAGCAGCTCGGTCATCCCTCCAGGGGGCGCGGACACCATATATTTT.

A word on this clonotype: The conserved closing phenylalanine or tryptophan is absent in this CDR3, likely reflecting a read error. Because the CDR3's place on the DNA is in doubt, the DNA is left out and the CDR3 is given as listed by TCRdb. V gene TRBV29-1 combines with J gene TRBJ2-7; the table's D call of TRBD2 was not tested on the DNA. CDR1 is SQVTM and CDR2 is ANQGSEA in the germline V gene. Counting both end residues, the CDR3 totals 15 amino acids. The CDR3 sequence: CSVVALGLAAYEQHL.